This T cell receptor (beta chain) was identified during a study of blood T cell repertoires in COVID-19. Participants spanned ages about 18 to 100 years and resided in roughly 22 US areas. Cohort allocation depended upon clinical history that participants reported. The recovered donors of Cohort 3 showed two negative PCRs, clearance, or symptom resolution. This clone was observed a single time. Clones were read by immunoSEQ multiplex PCR, and TCRdb kept only the in-frame ones, dropping some. The sample consists of approximately 300,000 clones, around 90% of them appearing once. Germline V lookup: CDR1 ENHRY, CDR2 SYGVKD. The CDR3 is 16 residues long. The V gene lost 3 bases and the J gene lost 1 base, with 13 bases spanning the gap.

The chain links TRBV10-3 to TRBJ1-5; maybe TRBD1 (5 bases). The specimen was PBMCs or T cells enriched from blood (not recorded which). The sequence derives from a man aged 55 to 70 who had recovered from COVID-19. This CDR3 reads CAISEGEKGSNQPQHF. The DNA of the CDR3 is TGTGCCATCAGTGAAGGAGAGAAGGGGAGCAATCAGCCCCAGCATTTT.